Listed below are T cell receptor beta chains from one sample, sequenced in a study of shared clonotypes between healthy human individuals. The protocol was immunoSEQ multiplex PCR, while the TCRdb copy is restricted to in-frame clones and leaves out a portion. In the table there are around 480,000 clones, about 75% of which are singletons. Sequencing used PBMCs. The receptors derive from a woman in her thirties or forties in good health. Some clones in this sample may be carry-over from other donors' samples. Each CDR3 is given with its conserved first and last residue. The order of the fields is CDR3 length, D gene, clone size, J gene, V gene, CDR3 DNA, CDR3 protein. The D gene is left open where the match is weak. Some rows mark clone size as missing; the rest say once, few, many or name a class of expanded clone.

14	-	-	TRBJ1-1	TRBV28	TGTGCCAGCCTACCCTGGCAGGGGAACACTGAAGCTTTCTTT	CASLPWQGNTEAFF
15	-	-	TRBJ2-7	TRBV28	TGTGCCAGCAGCTGGGACGCCTCGAGCTCCTACGAGCAGTACTTC	CASSWDASSSYEQYF
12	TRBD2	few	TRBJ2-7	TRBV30	TGTGCCTGGAGTGCGGGAGGGCCGGAGCAGTACTTC	CAWSAGGPEQYF
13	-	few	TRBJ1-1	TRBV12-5	TGTGCTAGTGGTTTGGGGGTTCGCACTGAAGCTTTCTTT	CASGLGVRTEAFF
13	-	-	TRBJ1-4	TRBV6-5	TGTGCCAGCGCAGTAAACATTGGTGAAAAACTGTTTTTT	CASAVNIGEKLFF
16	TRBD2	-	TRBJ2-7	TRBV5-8	TGTGCCAGCAGCTTGGCCCTAGCGGGAGGACCCGGCGAGCAGTACTTC	CASSLALAGGPGEQYF
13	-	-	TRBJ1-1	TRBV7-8	TGTGCCAGCAGCTCGGACAGTAACACTGAAGCTTTCTTT	CASSSDSNTEAFF
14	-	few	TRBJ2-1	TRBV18	TGTGCCAGCTCACCTGGAGAATTCTACAATGAGCAGTTCTTC	CASSPGEFYNEQFF
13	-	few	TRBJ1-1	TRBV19	TGTGCCAGTAGTACAACACGGAACACTGAAGCTTTCTTT	CASSTTRNTEAFF
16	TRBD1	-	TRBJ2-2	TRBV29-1	TGCAGCGTTGAGAGGGGGGACAGGGGGCTCACCGGGGAGCTGTTTTTT	CSVERGDRGLTGELFF
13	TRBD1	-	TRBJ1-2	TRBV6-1	TGTGCCAGCAGTGAGGACAGGGGTTATGGCTACACCTTC	CASSEDRGYGYTF
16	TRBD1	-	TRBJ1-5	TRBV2	TGTGCCAGCAGTAAACGTACAGGGGGCGCGGTTCAGCCCCAGCATTTT	CASSKRTGGAVQPQHF
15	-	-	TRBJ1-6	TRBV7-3	TGTGCCAGCAGCTTATCGGGGGATTACAATTCACCCCTCCACTTT	CASSLSGDYNSPLHF
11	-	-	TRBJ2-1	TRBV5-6	TGTGCCAGCAGCGGACGGGGTCGTTGGGTCTTC	CASSGRGRWVF
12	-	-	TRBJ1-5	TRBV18	TGTGCCAGCTCACCAAGCAATCAGCCCCAGCATTTT	CASSPSNQPQHF
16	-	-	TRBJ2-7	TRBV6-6	TGTGCCAGCAGTAATCCACGGCGGGGCGGGTCCTACGAGCAGTACTTC	CASSNPRRGGSYEQYF
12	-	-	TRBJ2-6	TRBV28	TGTGCCAGCAGTTTAGGGGCCAACGTCCTGACTTTC	CASSLGANVLTF
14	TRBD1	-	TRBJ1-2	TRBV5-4	TGTGCCAACAGCCAGGGACAGCCTAACTATGGCTACACCTTC	CANSQGQPNYGYTF
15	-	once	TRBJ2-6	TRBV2	TGTGCCCCTAGGCGGGGCCCCTCTGGGGCCAACGTCCTGACTTTC	CAPRRGPSGANVLTF
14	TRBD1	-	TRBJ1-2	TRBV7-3	TGTGCCAGCAGCTTGCTACCGGACAGGGGGGGCTACACCTTC	CASSLLPDRGGYTF
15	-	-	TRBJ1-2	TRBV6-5	TGTGCCAGCAGTTACTCGGTCACGGACCTCTATGGCTACACCTTC	CASSYSVTDLYGYTF
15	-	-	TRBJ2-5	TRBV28	TGTGCCAGCAGTTTACCCGGGAGTGGTAAAGAGACCCAGTACTTC	CASSLPGSGKETQYF
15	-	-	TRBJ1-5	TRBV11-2	TGTGCCAGCAGCTTATGGCAATACAGCAATCAGCCCCAGCATTTT	CASSLWQYSNQPQHF
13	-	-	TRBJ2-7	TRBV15	TGTGCCACCAGCAGAGATTCCAACTACGAGCAGTACTTC	CATSRDSNYEQYF
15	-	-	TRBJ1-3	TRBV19	TGTGCCAGTAGTAATCTGGGATTCGTTGGAAACACCATATATTTT	CASSNLGFVGNTIYF
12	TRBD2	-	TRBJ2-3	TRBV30	TGTGCCTGGGTCGCCGGGACTAGTACGCAGTATTTT	CAWVAGTSTQYF
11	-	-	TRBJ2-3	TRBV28	TGTGCCAGCAGTTTGGTAGATACGCAGTATTTT	CASSLVDTQYF
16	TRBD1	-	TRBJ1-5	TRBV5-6	TGTGCCAGCAGCAGGGGGACAGGTCGGAGCAATCAGCCCCAGCATTTT	CASSRGTGRSNQPQHF
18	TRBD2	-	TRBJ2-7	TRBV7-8	TGTGCCAGCAGCTTTATGCCGTCGGGGGGTAGTGGACTCCACGAGCAGTACTTC	CASSFMPSGGSGLHEQYF
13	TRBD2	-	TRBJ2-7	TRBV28	TGTGCCAGCAGGTCGGCGGGAGTCTACGAGCAGTACTTC	CASRSAGVYEQYF
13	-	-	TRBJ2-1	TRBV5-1	TGCGCCAGCAGCTTGGCTGAAGGCAATGAGCAGTTCTTC	CASSLAEGNEQFF
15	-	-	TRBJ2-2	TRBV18	TGTGCCAGCTCACCACCGGGGGGATGGACCGGGGAGCTGTTTTTT	CASSPPGGWTGELFF
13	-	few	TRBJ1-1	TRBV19	TGTGCCAGTAAATTTCAGGGAGGCACTGAAGCTTTCTTT	CASKFQGGTEAFF
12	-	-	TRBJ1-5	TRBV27	TGTGCCAGCGGACGGGGGAATCAGCCCCAGCATTTT	CASGRGNQPQHF
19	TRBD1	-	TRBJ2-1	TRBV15	TGTGCCACCAGCAGAGATAGGCCCTGGACAGGGGCAAGGGCCAATGAGCAGTTCTTC	CATSRDRPWTGARANEQFF
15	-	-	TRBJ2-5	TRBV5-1	TGCGCCAGCAGCTTGGCGGCAGCGGGCCAAGAGACCCAGTACTTC	CASSLAAAGQETQYF